These 32 T cell receptor beta chains were sequenced from one sample in a study of breast tumors, draining lymph nodes, adjacent tissues. TCRdb ran MiXCR on the multiplex PCR reads and lists one entry per CDR3 protein. There are about 21,000 distinct CDR3 sequences in the sample; around 41% occur only once, and around 22% lies in the top ten. The sample comprised breast tumor tissue. These receptor sequences come from a female donor with breast cancer. Some clones in this sample may be carry-over from other donors' samples.

This clonotype was counted at least ten times. The chain recombines TRBV10-2 with TRBJ2-7, with 14 bases matching TRBD2. V trimming: 10 bases; J trimming: 3 bases; junction bases outside the gene matches: 5. The CDR3 is made up of 14 amino acids. Germline V gene data show CDR1 as WSHSY and CDR2 as SAAADI. The CDR3 loop is CATGGLAGVYEQYF. In DNA form, the CDR3 reads TGCGCCACCGGGGGACTAGCGGGAGTCTACGAGCAGTACTTC.

V gene TRBV5-6 combines with J gene TRBJ1-1; 9 bases map to TRBD1. V lost 4 bases, J lost 2 bases, and 6 bases stayed unmatched. The CDR3 runs to 15 residues. The germline CDR1 and CDR2 sequences are SGHDT and YYEEEE. CDR3 coding DNA: TGTGCCAGCAGCGCGACGGACAGGGGAAACACTGAAGCTTTCTTT. This gives the protein CASSATDRGNTEAFF.

The chain employs TRBV6-1 and TRBJ1-6; 9 nucleotides line up with TRBD1. Germline loops: CDR1 MNHNS, CDR2 SASEGT. J gave up 0 bases and V 5 bases, and 11 bases lay outside the gene matches. This CDR3 contains 19 residues. The CDR3: CASSNDITGGSSYNSPLHF. In DNA, the CDR3 is TGTGCCAGCAGTAATGATATTACAGGGGGCAGCTCCTATAATTCACCCCTCCACTTT.

The V and J genes are TRBV15 and TRBJ1-6; D not resolved. V lost 1 base, J lost 7 bases, and 8 bases lay in between. The CDR3 is 14 residues long. The germline V gene encodes CDR1 LNHNV and CDR2 YYDKDF (reference sequence). The CDR3 loop is CATSRGNSNSPLHF. The DNA for the CDR3 is TGTGCCACCAGCAGAGGGAACTCGAATTCACCCCTCCACTTT.

At least ten counts were recorded for this clonotype. J is TRBJ1-5 and V is TRBV4-2, with 7 bases fitting TRBD1. V dropped 0 bases and J dropped 4; count of bases not matched to a gene: 6. The length of the CDR3 is 16 residues. Germline V lookup: CDR1 LGHNA, CDR2 YNFKEQ. The CDR3 reads CASSQEVGTANQPQHF. In DNA, the CDR3 is TGTGCCAGCAGCCAAGAAGTGGGGACAGCTAATCAGCCCCAGCATTTT.

In its sample, this clonotype was seen many times. The genes are TRBV11-2 and TRBJ2-7; tentatively, D is TRBD2 (5 bases). Germline V gives CDR1 SGHAT, CDR2 FQNNGV. The CDR3 covers 15 residues. Trimming cost V 3 bases and J 3 bases, with 15 bases left between them. The DNA of the CDR3 is TGTGCCAGCAGCTTCGAGGGCTCACGGGGCTACGAGCAGTACTTC. This translates into CASSFEGSRGYEQYF. Based on the CDR3 plus reference TRBV11-2 and TRBJ2-7, the full variable domain is EAGVAQSPRYKIIEKRQSVAFWCNPISGHATLYWYQQILGQGPKLLIQFQNNGVVDDSQLPKDRFSAERLKGVDSTLKIQPAKLEDSAVYLCASSFEGSRGYEQYFGPGTRLTVT.

This clonotype appeared a few times. With a much larger clone just one base away, this may be a read error. The chain has TRBV11-2 and TRBJ2-3; 7 bases line up with TRBD2. This CDR3 has 24 residues. CDR1 is SGHAT, CDR2 FQNNGV, per germline. V gave up 2 bases and J gave up 2 bases; unmatched junction bases: 31. CDR3 amino acids: CASSLRERTRQGWREIWDTDTQYF. The CDR3 nucleotides read TGTGCCAGCAGCTTACGCGAGAGAACCCGCCAAGGGTGGCGGGAGATTTGGGACACAGATACGCAGTATTTT. The variable domain in full, completed from reference TRBV11-2 and TRBJ2-3, reads EAGVAQSPRYKIIEKRQSVAFWCNPISGHATLYWYQQILGQGPKLLIQFQNNGVVDDSQLPKDRFSAERLKGVDSTLKIQPAKLEDSAVYLCASSLRERTRQGWREIWDTDTQYFGPGTRLTVL.

This clonotype was seen ten or more times. The chain employs TRBV9 and TRBJ1-3; tentative D call: TRBD1 (6 bases). CDR3 length equals 14 residues. Trimming cost V 0 bases and J 2 bases, with 6 bases left between them. Germline CDR1 is SGDLS and CDR2 is YYNGEE. The CDR3 region is CASSVAGAGNTIYF. The CDR3 DNA is TGTGCCAGCAGCGTAGCAGGGGCTGGAAACACCATATATTTT.

This clonotype was seen only a few times. J is TRBJ2-2 and V is TRBV15; D is perhaps TRBD1 (5 bases). The CDR3 has 16 amino acids. Germline loops: CDR1 LNHNV, CDR2 YYDKDF (reference sequence). The V end was cut by 0 bases, the J end by 5 bases, with 13 bases between. CDR3 DNA sequence: TGTGCCACCAGCAGAGACAAAAGGGGTAGGACCGGGGAGCTGTTTTTT. Its protein is CATSRDKRGRTGELFF.

This clonotype was picked up a small number of times. The germline gene is not matched at one end of the junction; a read error may be the cause. This sequence joins TRBV6-6 and TRBJ1-2; the match to TRBD1 covers 7 bases. The germline V gene encodes CDR1 MNHNY and CDR2 SVGAGI (reference sequence). The CDR3 has 17 residues. The CDR3 sequence: CASSHSGRGVANYGYTF. CDR3 bases: TGTGCCAGCAGTCACTCAGGCAGGGGGGTAGCTAACTATGGCTACACCTTC.

This chain uses TRBV19 with TRBJ2-2; D gene ambiguous. Germline CDR1 reads LNHDA; CDR2 reads SQIVND (reference sequence). This CDR3 region has 13 residues. Deletions cut 8 bases from V and 4 bases from J, with 11 bases between. This CDR3 is CASAKRSTGELFF. The DNA of the CDR3 is TGTGCCAGTGCTAAAAGGAGCACCGGGGAGCTGTTTTTT.

The J gene is TRBJ2-7, the V gene TRBV10-1, with D unclear. CDR3 length: 14 residues. V lost 4 bases to trimming and J lost 1 base, with 11 bases between them. Germline V gene lookup returns CDR1 WNHNN and CDR2 SYGVQD (reference sequence). CDR3 region: CASSGGFGSYEQYF. In DNA, the CDR3 is TGCGCCAGCAGTGGAGGTTTTGGGTCCTACGAGCAGTACTTC.

The table lists this clonotype with many counts. The V and J genes are TRBV24-1 and TRBJ2-1; either TRBD1 or TRBD2 may fit D (5 bases each). From germline, CDR1 is KGHDR and CDR2 SFDVKD. V lost 5 bases and J lost 0, with 22 bases in between. The CDR3 runs to 19 residues. As DNA, the CDR3 is TGTGCCACCAGTGGAAGGCACCGGGACCCCCCGAGCTCCTACAATGAGCAGTTCTTC. This translates into CATSGRHRDPPSSYNEQFF.

This clonotype was observed many times. The V call is TRBV7-2, the J call TRBJ2-7; 8 nucleotides align to TRBD1. CDR1 and CDR2 from the germline V gene are SGHTA and FQGNSA. The CDR3 is 14 amino acids. The V and J ends lost 5 bases and 2 bases, in that order; junction bases with no gene match: 5. The CDR3 spells CASSQGAGAYEQYF. DNA of the CDR3: TGTGCCAGCAGCCAGGGGGCAGGGGCCTACGAGCAGTACTTC.

There are a few counts of this clonotype. The V call is TRBV12-3 or TRBV12-4, the J call TRBJ1-6; 11 bases are a match to TRBD1. The J segment lost 11 bases and the V segment lost 6 bases, leaving 9 bases of the junction unmatched. This CDR3 is 15 amino acids long. CDR3 loop: CASSLGDRGNTPLHF. The CDR3 DNA is TGTGCCAGCAGCCTGGGGGACAGGGGGAATACACCCCTCCACTTT.

This clonotype was detected many times. The rearrangement links TRBV12-3 or TRBV12-4 to TRBJ2-3; 10 positions match TRBD1. The CDR3 has 17 residues. With V trimmed by 3 bases and J by 4 bases, 10 bases remained unmatched. The CDR3 nucleotides read TGTGCCAGCAGTTTGGCAACCGGGACAGGGGTTTCAGATACGCAGTATTTT. It is translated as CASSLATGTGVSDTQYF.

This clonotype has at least ten counts. The chain has TRBV10-1 and TRBJ2-1, with 13 positions matching TRBD2. V shed 3 bases and J 6 bases; nucleotides not matched to a gene: 5. The CDR3 spans 16 residues. The germline gives CDR1 WNHNN, CDR2 SYGVQD (reference sequence). CDR3 nucleotides: TGCGCCAGCAGTGACACACTAGCGGGAGGGCTCAATGAGCAGTTCTTC. This sequence encodes CASSDTLAGGLNEQFF.

V and J are TRBV24-1 and TRBJ2-7; a possible D gene is TRBD2 (5 bases). This CDR3 region has 11 residues. The V gene lost 4 bases and the J gene lost 5 bases, with 5 bases spanning the gap. Germline CDR1 and CDR2: KGHDR and SFDVKD. The CDR3 nucleotides read TGTGCCACCAGTGACGGGGACGAGCAGTACTTC. Translated, it gives CATSDGDEQYF.

CDR3 in amino acids: CASSEAIGDNSPLHF. The CDR3 nucleotides read TGTGCCAGCAGTGAAGCGATTGGGGATAATTCACCCCTCCACTTT. The chain employs TRBV2 and TRBJ1-6; no reliable D call. CDR3 length equals 15 residues. V lost 0 bases and J lost 5, with 8 bases in between. The germline V gene has CDR1 SNHLY and CDR2 FYNNEI.

The gene calls are TRBV10-3 and TRBJ2-1, with D perhaps matching TRBD1 (5 bases). Germline assignment: CDR1 ENHRY and CDR2 SYGVKD. There are 14 residues in the CDR3. V lost 2 bases to trimming and J lost 2 bases, with 7 bases between them. CDR3 amino acids: CAISEGQPYNEQFF. CDR3 coding DNA: TGTGCCATCAGTGAGGGACAACCCTACAATGAGCAGTTCTTC.

This clonotype was seen a few times. Possible read error: a much larger clone is one base away. The chain is built from TRBV9 and TRBJ2-7; 10 bases fit TRBD2. Per germline, CDR1 SGDLS and CDR2 YYNGEE. This CDR3 spans 16 amino acids. The CDR3 loop is CASIIPAGGQSYAQYF. The CDR3 nucleotides are TGTGCCAGCATAATCCCAGCGGGGGGGCAGTCCTACGCGCAGTACTTC.

There are many counts of this clonotype. A much larger clone lies one base from this, so it may be a read error. V usage is TRBV20-1 and J usage is TRBJ2-7, with 7 bases fitting TRBD1. CDR1 and CDR2 from the germline V gene are DFQATT and SNEGSKA (reference sequence). The CDR3 totals 14 residues. V lost 0 bases to trimming and J lost 6 bases; unmatched junction nucleotides: 8. CDR3 loop: CSARDGTVDSEQYF. CDR3 sequence (DNA): TGCAGTGCTAGAGATGGGACAGTAGACTCCGAGCAGTACTTC.

This clonotype has at least ten counts. The gene calls are TRBV20-1 and TRBJ2-7; 7 nucleotides align to TRBD1. Losses at the gene ends were 3 bases for V and 1 base for J; bases not matched to a gene: 12. The CDR3 totals 16 residues. The V gene's germline CDR1 is DFQATT and CDR2 SNEGSKA (reference sequence). In nucleotides, the CDR3 is TGCAGTGCTAGTCCGTTACCGGGACAGCGTTCCTACGAGCAGTACTTC. Protein product: CSASPLPGQRSYEQYF.

V and J are TRBV18 and TRBJ2-2; D could derive from TRBD1 or TRBD2 (6 bases each). The V end lost 2 bases, the J end lost 0 bases, and 13 bases lay between the germline ends. Germline CDR1 is KGHSH and CDR2 is LQKENI. The CDR3 spans 17 residues. CDR3 sequence reads: CASSPRSGASNTGELFF. In nucleotides, the CDR3 is TGTGCCAGCTCACCAAGATCGGGGGCCTCGAACACCGGGGAGCTGTTTTTT.

This clonotype was found many times. The rearrangement uses TRBV7-6 and TRBJ2-6; D gene uncertain. CDR1 and CDR2 from the germline V gene are SGHVS and FNYEAQ. V lost 3 bases and J lost 0, with 9 bases in between. The CDR3 extends over 16 amino acids. CDR3 loop: CASSLMTSSGANVLTF. The CDR3 DNA is TGTGCCAGCAGCTTGATGACGAGCTCTGGGGCCAACGTCCTGACTTTC.

This clonotype was detected ten times or more. The chain recombines TRBV5-6 with TRBJ1-4; D possibly corresponds to TRBD1 (6 bases). The CDR3 covers 14 residues. CDR1 is SGHDT and CDR2 is YYEEEE in the germline V gene. V shed 4 bases and J shed 8 bases, with 15 bases lying between them. As DNA, the CDR3 is TGTGCCAGCAGCCATAGGACAGCCTGGGAAAAACTGTTTTTT. It yields the protein CASSHRTAWEKLFF. The variable domain in full, completed from reference TRBV5-6 and TRBJ1-4, reads DAGVTQSPTHLIKTRGQQVTLRCSPKSGHDTVSWYQQALGQGPQFIFQYYEEEERQRGNFPDRFSGHQFPNYSSELNVNALLLGDSALYLCASSHRTAWEKLFFGSGTQLSVL.

This clonotype was counted ten times or more. The chain is built from TRBV9 and TRBJ2-2, with D unclear. This CDR3 is built from 12 residues. Germline lookup yields CDR1 SGDLS and CDR2 YYNGEE. Trimming shortened V by 0 bases and J by 7 bases, and 4 bases separated the two germline ends. The CDR3 is CASSVDVGELFF. The CDR3 region has the DNA TGTGCCAGCAGCGTAGACGTCGGGGAGCTGTTTTTT.

In regard to this clonotype: This may be a read error: a much more frequent sequence differs by one nucleotide. V and J are TRBV4-3 and TRBJ1-2; 7 bases agree with TRBD1. The CDR3 length is 13 residues. Germline CDR1 and CDR2: LGHNA and YSLEER. After removal of 9 bases from V and 2 bases from J, the junction contained 6 bases not matched to a gene. DNA of the CDR3: TGCGCCAGAGACGCGACAGGGAACTATGGCTACACCTTC. This sequence encodes CARDATGNYGYTF.

With respect to this clonotype: An end of the junction differs from the germline gene, which may be a read error. The chain employs TRBV18 and TRBJ1-4; D is unresolved. CDR1 KGHSH and CDR2 LQKENI come from the germline V gene. The CDR3 is made up of 16 amino acids. CDR3 loop: CAGSPIARAANEKLFF. CDR3 coding DNA: TGTGCCGGCTCACCAATCGCCCGGGCAGCTAATGAAAAACTGTTTTTT.

This clonotype was detected many times. This chain connects TRBV10-1 to TRBJ2-3; D might be TRBD1 (6 bases). The CDR3 is made up of 16 amino acids. CDR1 is WNHNN and CDR2 is SYGVQD in the germline V gene (reference sequence). With 6 bases removed from V and 0 bases from J, the gap between germline ends came to 16 bases. The DNA for the CDR3 is TGCGCCAGCAGGAAAGAACAGGGCTCTAGCACAGATACGCAGTATTTT. Encoded protein: CASRKEQGSSTDTQYF.

This clonotype came up many times. DNA for the CDR3: TGTGCCAGCAGTGAGCGCGGGACCATACGCGACTATGGCTACACCTTC. Its protein is CASSERGTIRDYGYTF. The chain joins TRBV2 to TRBJ1-2; a weak D match, TRBD1 (5 bases). The ends were cut back, 3 bases at V and 3 bases at J, with 17 bases in the middle. The germline CDR1 and CDR2 sequences are SNHLY and FYNNEI. CDR3 length: 16 amino acids.

The gene calls are TRBV12-3 or TRBV12-4 and TRBJ2-3; D gene unclear. V dropped 7 bases and J dropped 2 bases, with 7 bases sitting between them. The CDR3 contains 12 residues. This chain's CDR3 is CASTTNTDTQYF. CDR3 bases: TGTGCCAGCACCACCAACACAGATACGCAGTATTTT.